This T cell receptor beta chain was identified in a study of blood T cell repertoires in COVID-19. Sequencing used immunoSEQ multiplex PCR; TCRdb keeps in-frame clones, though not all of them. In the table there are approximately 120,000 clones, around 77% of which are singletons. The sequencing input was peripheral blood. This clonotype originated in a human donor in a cohort sampled during active COVID-19.

The CDR3 here is CASSSGGGHPSYEQYF. CDR3 bases: TGTGCCAGCAGCTCGGGGGGGGGACACCCCTCCTACGAGCAGTACTTC. This chain joins TRBV9 and TRBJ2-7; 8 bases fit TRBD2. With V trimmed by 4 bases and J by 0 bases, 9 bases remained unmatched. This CDR3 comprises 16 residues. Germline-derived CDR1 and CDR2 are SGDLS and YYNGEE.